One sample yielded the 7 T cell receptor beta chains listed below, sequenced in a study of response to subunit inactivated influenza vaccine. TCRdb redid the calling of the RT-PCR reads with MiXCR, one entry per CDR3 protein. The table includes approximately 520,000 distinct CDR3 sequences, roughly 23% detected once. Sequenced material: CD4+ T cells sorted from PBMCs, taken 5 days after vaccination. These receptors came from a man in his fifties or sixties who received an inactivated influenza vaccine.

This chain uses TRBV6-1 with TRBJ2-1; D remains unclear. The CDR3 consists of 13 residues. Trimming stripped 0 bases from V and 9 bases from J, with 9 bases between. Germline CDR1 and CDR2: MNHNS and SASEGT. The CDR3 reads CASSEAMRIEQFF. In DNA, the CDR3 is TGTGCCAGCAGTGAAGCTATGAGGATTGAGCAGTTCTTC.

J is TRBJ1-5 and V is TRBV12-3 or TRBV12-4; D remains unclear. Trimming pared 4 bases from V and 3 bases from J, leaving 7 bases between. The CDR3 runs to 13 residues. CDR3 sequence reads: CASSSIANQPQHF. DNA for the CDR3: TGTGCCAGCAGTTCTATCGCCAATCAGCCCCAGCATTTT.

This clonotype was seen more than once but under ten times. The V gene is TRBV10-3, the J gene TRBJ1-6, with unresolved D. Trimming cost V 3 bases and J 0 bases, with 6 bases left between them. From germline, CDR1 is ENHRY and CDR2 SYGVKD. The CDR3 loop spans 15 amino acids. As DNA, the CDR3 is TGTGCCATCAGTGATGAGGGCTCCTATAATTCACCCCTCCACTTT. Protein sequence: CAISDEGSYNSPLHF.

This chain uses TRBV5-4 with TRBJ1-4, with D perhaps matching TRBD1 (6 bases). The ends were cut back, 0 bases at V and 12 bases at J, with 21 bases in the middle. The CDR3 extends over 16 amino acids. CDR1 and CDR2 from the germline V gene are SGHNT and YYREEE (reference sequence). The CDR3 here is CASSLGGTLEKSELFF. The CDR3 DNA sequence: TGTGCCAGCAGCTTGGGAGGGACACTGGAAAAGAGTGAACTGTTTTTT.

The CDR3 protein is CSADSPLSSYNEQFF. CDR3 DNA sequence: TGCAGTGCTGACAGTCCCCTAAGCTCCTACAATGAGCAGTTCTTC. V usage is TRBV20-1 and J usage is TRBJ2-1; D may be TRBD1 (5 bases). Germline V CDR1 and CDR2: DFQATT, SNEGSKA (reference sequence). The V end lost 5 bases, the J end lost 0 bases, and 14 bases lay between the germline ends. CDR3 length: 15 residues.

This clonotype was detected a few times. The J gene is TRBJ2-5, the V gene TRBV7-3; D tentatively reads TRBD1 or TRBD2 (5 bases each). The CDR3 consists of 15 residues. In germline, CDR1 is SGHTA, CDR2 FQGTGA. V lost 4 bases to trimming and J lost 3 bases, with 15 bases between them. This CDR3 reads CASSYTGLTKETQYF. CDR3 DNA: TGTGCCAGCAGCTACACGGGGCTTACAAAAGAGACCCAGTACTTC.

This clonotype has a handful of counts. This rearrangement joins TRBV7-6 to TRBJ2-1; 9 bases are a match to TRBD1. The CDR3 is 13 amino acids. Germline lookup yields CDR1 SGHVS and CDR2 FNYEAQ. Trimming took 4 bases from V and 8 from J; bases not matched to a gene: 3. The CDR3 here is CASSWDRAYEQFF. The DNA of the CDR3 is TGTGCCAGCAGCTGGGACAGGGCGTATGAGCAGTTCTTC.